This T cell receptor (beta chain) is from a study of shared clonotypes between healthy human individuals. In regard to this clone: Its antigen is not identified.

Clones were read by immunoSEQ multiplex PCR, and TCRdb kept only the in-frame ones, dropping some. The sample carries over a million clones, about 76% recorded once. Germline CDR1 SGHRS, CDR2 YFSETQ. This CDR3 has 17 residues. V lost 4 bases and J 1 base, leaving 18 bases between the germline ends. Study-wide results and limits: Specimens sampled were limited to blood, with tissue repertoires likely differing. Larger estimated richness was generally recorded for naive subsets relative to memory subsets. Some naive CD4 clonotypes, around 5%, turned up in common across a handful of donors.

Sequenced material: memory CD4+ T cells sorted from blood. This sample's subset: CD45RA-negative fraction. The sequence came from a man aged 18 to 35 in good health. The rearrangement joins TRBV5-1 to TRBJ2-4, with D possibly TRBD1 on 6 matching bases. The CDR3 loop is CASSPGGGGEAKNIQYF. DNA of the CDR3: TGCGCCAGCAGCCCGGGTGGTGGGGGCGAGGCCAAAAACATTCAGTACTTC.